These T cell receptor beta chains were read from a single sample in a study of blood T cell repertoires in COVID-19. Using immunoSEQ multiplex PCR, the repertoire was profiled, and TCRdb retains in-frame clones only, with some absent. The data show fewer than 350,000 clones, 85% seen once. The sample comprised peripheral blood. The source is a human donor in a cohort sampled during active COVID-19. Both conserved end residues are part of each CDR3. Fields, in order: V gene, D gene, J gene, CDR3 protein. D genes are given only for firm matches.

v_call: TRBV29-1; d_call: TRBD2; j_call: TRBJ2-1; cdr3_aa: CSIGTSGRSYNEQFF
v_call: TRBV18; d_call: TRBD2; j_call: TRBJ2-5; cdr3_aa: CASSPPPAGVETQYF
v_call: TRBV9; d_call: TRBD1; j_call: TRBJ1-6; cdr3_aa: CASSAGRGRSFSPLHF
v_call: TRBV5-1; d_call: .; j_call: TRBJ2-1; cdr3_aa: CASSLVAGYNEQFF
v_call: TRBV28; d_call: TRBD2; j_call: TRBJ2-1; cdr3_aa: CASSLGLAGDHYNEQFF
v_call: TRBV6-4; d_call: .; j_call: TRBJ2-3; cdr3_aa: CASSLGQKDTQYF
v_call: TRBV6-4; d_call: TRBD1; j_call: TRBJ1-6; cdr3_aa: CASRRDSSAPLHF
v_call: TRBV27; d_call: .; j_call: TRBJ1-2; cdr3_aa: CASTPSAGETNYGYTF
v_call: TRBV6-1; d_call: .; j_call: TRBJ2-1; cdr3_aa: CASSEVPLVEQFF
v_call: TRBV5-1; d_call: TRBD1; j_call: TRBJ2-5; cdr3_aa: CASSPQGQKGTQYF
v_call: TRBV5-1; d_call: .; j_call: TRBJ2-2; cdr3_aa: CASSLWLPSGAGELFF
v_call: TRBV15; d_call: .; j_call: TRBJ2-5; cdr3_aa: CATSRDIGTQYF
v_call: TRBV9; d_call: .; j_call: TRBJ2-3; cdr3_aa: CASSVAHGVVNTQYF
v_call: TRBV20-1; d_call: .; j_call: TRBJ1-1; cdr3_aa: CSASLGAERGNTEAFF
v_call: TRBV9; d_call: TRBD2; j_call: TRBJ2-1; cdr3_aa: CASSAMGLAGNEQFF
v_call: TRBV30; d_call: TRBD1; j_call: TRBJ1-2; cdr3_aa: CAWIPGTGWKGYTF
v_call: TRBV3-1/TRBV3-2; d_call: .; j_call: TRBJ1-6; cdr3_aa: CASSQSWRAANSPLHF
v_call: TRBV6-5; d_call: TRBD2; j_call: TRBJ2-1; cdr3_aa: CASSYSSGRSYNEQFF
v_call: TRBV6-6; d_call: .; j_call: TRBJ1-2; cdr3_aa: CASRRPGGALYGYTF
v_call: TRBV5-1; d_call: TRBD1; j_call: TRBJ1-2; cdr3_aa: CASSLEDRGYYGYTF
v_call: TRBV5-4; d_call: .; j_call: TRBJ2-7; cdr3_aa: CASSFSVAAYEQYF
v_call: TRBV30; d_call: TRBD1; j_call: TRBJ1-1; cdr3_aa: CALSGTGTEAFF
v_call: TRBV5-5; d_call: .; j_call: TRBJ1-2; cdr3_aa: CASSLGQQGPNTF
v_call: TRBV11-1; d_call: .; j_call: TRBJ1-1; cdr3_aa: CASSLVGGRTEAFF
v_call: TRBV6-5; d_call: .; j_call: TRBJ1-1; cdr3_aa: CASSYQGSSTEAFF
v_call: TRBV12-5; d_call: TRBD1; j_call: TRBJ2-2; cdr3_aa: CASGPAGTGPTGELFF